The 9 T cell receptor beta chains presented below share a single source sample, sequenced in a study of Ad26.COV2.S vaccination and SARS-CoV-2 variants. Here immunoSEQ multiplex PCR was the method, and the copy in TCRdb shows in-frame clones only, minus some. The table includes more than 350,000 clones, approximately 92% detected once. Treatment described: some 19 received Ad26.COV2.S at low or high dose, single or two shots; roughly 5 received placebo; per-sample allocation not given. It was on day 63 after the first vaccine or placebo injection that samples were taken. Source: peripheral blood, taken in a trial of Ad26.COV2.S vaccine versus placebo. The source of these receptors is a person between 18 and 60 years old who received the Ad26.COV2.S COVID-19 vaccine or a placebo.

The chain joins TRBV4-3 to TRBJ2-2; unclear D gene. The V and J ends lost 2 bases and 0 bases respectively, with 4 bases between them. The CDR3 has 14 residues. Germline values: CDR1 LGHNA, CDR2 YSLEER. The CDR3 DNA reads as TGCGCCAGCAGCCAATTGCCGAACACCGGGGAGCTGTTTTTT. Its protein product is CASSQLPNTGELFF.

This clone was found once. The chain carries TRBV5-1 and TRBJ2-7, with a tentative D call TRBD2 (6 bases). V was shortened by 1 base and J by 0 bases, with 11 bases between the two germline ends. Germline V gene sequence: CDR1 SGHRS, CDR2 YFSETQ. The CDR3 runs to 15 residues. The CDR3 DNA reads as TGCGCCAGCAGCTTGACAGCGGGTAACTCCTACGAGCAGTACTTC. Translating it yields CASSLTAGNSYEQYF.

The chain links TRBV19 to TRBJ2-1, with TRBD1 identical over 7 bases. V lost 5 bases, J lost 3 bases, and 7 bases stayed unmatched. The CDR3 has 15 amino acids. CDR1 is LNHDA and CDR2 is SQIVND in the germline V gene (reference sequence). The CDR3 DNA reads TGTGCCAGTAGTCTCGGGACAGCAAGCTACAATGAGCAGTTCTTC. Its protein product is CASSLGTASYNEQFF.

The CDR3 reads CASRPSGTRRDQPQHF. CDR3 DNA: TGTGCCAGTAGGCCCTCCGGGACGAGACGCGATCAGCCCCAGCATTTT. The V call is TRBV19, the J call TRBJ1-5; D may be TRBD1 (5 bases). The CDR3 contains 16 residues. Germline lookup yields CDR1 LNHDA and CDR2 SQIVND (reference sequence). Trimming took 6 bases from V and 5 from J, leaving 20 bases between them.

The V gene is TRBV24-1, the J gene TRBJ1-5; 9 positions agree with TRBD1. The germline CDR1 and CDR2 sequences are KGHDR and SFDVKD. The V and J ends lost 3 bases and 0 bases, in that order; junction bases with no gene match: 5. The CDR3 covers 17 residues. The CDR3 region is CATSDNGQGFSNQPQHF. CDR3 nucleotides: TGTGCCACCAGTGATAACGGACAGGGGTTTAGCAATCAGCCCCAGCATTTT.

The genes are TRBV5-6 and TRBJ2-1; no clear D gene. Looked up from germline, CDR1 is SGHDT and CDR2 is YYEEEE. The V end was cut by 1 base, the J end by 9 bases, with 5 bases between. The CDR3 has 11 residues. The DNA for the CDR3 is TGTGCCAGCAGCTTGTTGGGTGAGCAGTTCTTC. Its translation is CASSLLGEQFF.

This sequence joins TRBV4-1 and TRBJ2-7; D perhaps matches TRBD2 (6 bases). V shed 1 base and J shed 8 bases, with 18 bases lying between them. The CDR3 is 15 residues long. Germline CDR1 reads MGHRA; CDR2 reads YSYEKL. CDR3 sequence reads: CASSQALAAPEKQYF. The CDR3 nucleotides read TGCGCCAGCAGCCAAGCCTTAGCGGCTCCTGAGAAGCAGTACTTC.

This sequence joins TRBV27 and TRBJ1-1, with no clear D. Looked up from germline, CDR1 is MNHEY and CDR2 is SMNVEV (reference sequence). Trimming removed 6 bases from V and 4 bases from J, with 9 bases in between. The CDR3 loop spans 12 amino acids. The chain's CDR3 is CASRGPSTEAFF. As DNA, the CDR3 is TGTGCCAGCAGAGGGCCCAGCACTGAAGCTTTCTTT.

The CDR3 is CASSISGTLGEKLFF. CDR3 sequence (DNA): TGCGCCAGCAGCATTTCCGGGACGCTCGGGGAAAAACTGTTTTTT. The chain recombines TRBV5-1 with TRBJ1-4; the D gene is possibly TRBD1 (5 bases). Per germline, CDR1 SGHRS and CDR2 YFSETQ. This CDR3 is built from 15 residues. With 4 bases removed from V and 8 bases from J, the gap between germline ends came to 18 bases.